These 28 T cell receptor beta chains were sequenced from one sample in a study of PD-1 blockade in mismatch repair-deficient tumors. TCRdb's table, derived via immunoSEQ multiplex PCR, lists solely in-frame clones and lacks some. Altogether 100,000 or so clones are present, about 79% being singletons, with the ten largest covering roughly 6.3%. Sample: peripheral blood, taken 36 weeks after starting pembrolizumab. These receptors were obtained from an adult with mismatch repair-deficient cancer.

The chain uses TRBV27 and TRBJ1-4; D perhaps matches TRBD1 (5 bases). V was trimmed by 5 bases and J by 1 base, leaving 11 bases between them. The CDR3 totals 15 residues. The germline V gene encodes CDR1 MNHEY and CDR2 SMNVEV (reference sequence). The CDR3 spells CASSPRGVTNEKLFF. The CDR3 DNA reads as TGTGCCAGCAGTCCTAGAGGGGTAACTAATGAAAAACTGTTTTTT.

The CDR3, as DNA: TGTGCCAGCAGGCTTCGGGACTCCAGCACCGGGGAGCTGTTTTTT. It specifies CASRLRDSSTGELFF. The J gene is TRBJ2-2, the V gene TRBV7-3; perhaps TRBD2 as D (6 bases). V was pared by 6 bases and J by 4 bases, with 15 bases between. The CDR3 covers 15 residues. Germline-derived CDR1 and CDR2 are SGHTA and FQGTGA.

In DNA, the CDR3 is TGTGCCAGCAGTGTTACAGGGGGGAGCACAGATACGCAGTATTTT. It is translated as CASSVTGGSTDTQYF. V gene TRBV27 combines with J gene TRBJ2-3; 8 positions agree with TRBD1. Germline V gene data show CDR1 as MNHEY and CDR2 as SMNVEV (reference sequence). V lost 5 bases, J lost 0 bases, and 4 bases stayed unmatched. This CDR3 is built from 15 residues.

The chain has TRBV6-1 and TRBJ1-1, with D uncertain. The CDR3 length is 11 residues. Trimming took off 7 bases at V and 5 bases at J, with 8 bases between the two ends. Germline V CDR1 and CDR2: MNHNS, SASEGT. The CDR3 nucleotides read TGTGCCAGCAAAGAAGGGACTGAAGCTTTCTTT. Translation gives CASKEGTEAFF.

This sequence joins TRBV13 and TRBJ1-2; perhaps TRBD1 as D (5 bases). The CDR3 sequence is 16 residues long. V shed 5 bases and J shed 2 bases, with 18 bases lying between them. From germline, CDR1 is PRHDT and CDR2 FYEKMQ (reference sequence). The CDR3 loop reads CASSRRAGVTNYGYTF. DNA of the CDR3: TGTGCCAGCAGCCGAAGGGCGGGGGTAACAAACTATGGCTACACCTTC. Full variable domain (remainder filled in from reference TRBV13 and TRBJ1-2): AAGVIQSPRHLIKEKRETATLKCYPIPRHDTVYWYQQGPGQDPQFLISFYEKMQSDKGSIPDRFSAQQFSDYHSELNMSSLELGDSALYFCASSRRAGVTNYGYTFGSGTRLTVV.

The genes are TRBV13 and TRBJ2-5; 11 bases line up with TRBD2. Unmatched junction bases numbered 14, after V lost 4 bases and J lost 4 bases. Per the germline V gene, CDR1 is PRHDT and CDR2 is FYEKMQ (reference sequence). This CDR3 is 18 amino acids long. This chain's CDR3 is CASSSWTSGPSLPETQYF. The CDR3, as DNA: TGTGCCAGCAGCTCTTGGACTAGCGGGCCGAGCCTCCCAGAGACCCAGTACTTC. The full variable domain, rest sourced from reference TRBV13 and TRBJ2-5, is AAGVIQSPRHLIKEKRETATLKCYPIPRHDTVYWYQQGPGQDPQFLISFYEKMQSDKGSIPDRFSAQQFSDYHSELNMSSLELGDSALYFCASSSWTSGPSLPETQYFGPGTRLLVL.

The chain couples TRBV7-9 to TRBJ2-4; TRBD1 matches 9 bases. The CDR3 covers 17 residues. The V and J ends lost 5 bases and 0 bases, in that order; junction bases with no gene match: 8. The germline CDR1 and CDR2 sequences are SEHNR and FQNEAQ (reference sequence). The DNA of the CDR3 is TGTGCCAGCAGCCAGCCAGGGACAGGGAAAGCCAAAAACATTCAGTACTTC. Translated: CASSQPGTGKAKNIQYF.

The V call is TRBV6-5, the J call TRBJ1-2; D is possibly TRBD1 (6 bases). The CDR3 is made up of 14 amino acids. The V and J ends lost 0 bases and 7 bases respectively, with 12 bases between them. The germline gives CDR1 MNHEY, CDR2 SVGAGI. CDR3 sequence: CASSYSGGASGYTF. Written as DNA, the CDR3 is TGTGCCAGCAGTTACTCGGGGGGGGCCTCTGGCTACACCTTC.

The genes are TRBV11-3 and TRBJ2-3, with D uncertain. This CDR3 spans 14 amino acids. Germline V lookup: CDR1 SGHNT, CDR2 YENEEA. The ends were cut back, 1 base at V and 3 bases at J, with 8 bases in the middle. This chain's CDR3 is CASSLGSPTDTQYF. CDR3 in DNA: TGTGCCAGCAGCTTAGGGAGCCCGACAGATACGCAGTATTTT.

The rearrangement uses TRBV5-4 and TRBJ2-1; 7 bases agree with TRBD1. The CDR3 length is 15 residues. With 3 bases clipped from V and 8 bases from J, the junction kept 11 bases outside the gene matches. Germline lookup yields CDR1 SGHNT and CDR2 YYREEE (reference sequence). The CDR3 bases are TGTGCCAGCAGCTGGGGGACAGATAGTTTTTATGAGCAGTTCTTC. Its translation is CASSWGTDSFYEQFF.

The chain links TRBV6-7 to TRBJ1-2; TRBD1 is a possible D gene (5 bases). TRBV6-7 is recorded as an ORF, its role being uncertain. This CDR3 contains 15 residues. The V end lost 4 bases, the J end lost 4 bases, and 16 bases lay between the germline ends. In DNA form, the CDR3 reads TGTGCCAGCAGTTCTACAGACTGGGGGTCCTATGGCTACACCTTC. Translating it yields CASSSTDWGSYGYTF.

The V gene is TRBV11-2, the J gene TRBJ1-2; D unclear. Trimming removed 3 bases from V and 7 bases from J, with 15 bases in between. Germline V gene data show CDR1 as SGHAT and CDR2 as FQNNGV. This CDR3 is 14 amino acids long. CDR3 loop: CASSLTEPGSGYTF. Written as DNA, the CDR3 is TGTGCCAGCAGCTTGACTGAACCGGGGTCTGGCTACACCTTC.

The CDR3 DNA reads as TGTGCCAGCAGTGAAGAGTCTTTGGGGGGAATTGGGGACACCATATATTTT. It encodes CASSEESLGGIGDTIYF. J is TRBJ1-3 and V is TRBV6-1, with TRBD1 as a possible D gene (5 bases). CDR1 MNHNS and CDR2 SASEGT come from the germline V gene. V shed 1 base and J shed 8 bases, with 21 bases lying between them. This CDR3 region has 17 residues.

The chain links TRBV6-5 to TRBJ2-7; D is perhaps TRBD1 or TRBD2 (5 bases each). Trimming shortened V by 11 bases and J by 0 bases, and 20 bases separated the two germline ends. The CDR3 has 15 amino acids. Germline V gene sequence: CDR1 MNHEY, CDR2 SVGAGI. The CDR3 nucleotides are TGTGCCTCCCTCGGGGCGTTCGGGTCCTCCTACGAGCAGTACTTC. It encodes CASLGAFGSSYEQYF.

This rearrangement joins TRBV2 to TRBJ2-3; D remains unclear. There are 13 residues in the CDR3. Germline V gene sequence: CDR1 SNHLY, CDR2 FYNNEI. Trimming removed 7 bases at V and 2 bases at J, with 10 bases between. This chain's CDR3 is CASTRTTTDTQYF. CDR3 in DNA: TGTGCCAGCACTAGAACTACCACAGATACGCAGTATTTT.

This clone was detected only once. The V call is TRBV5-6, the J call TRBJ2-1; D possibly corresponds to TRBD2 (5 bases). Germline-derived CDR1 and CDR2 are SGHDT and YYEEEE. The ends were cut back, 6 bases at V and 6 bases at J, with 22 bases in the middle. This CDR3 spans 16 amino acids. Written as DNA, the CDR3 is TGTGCCAGCACGTTCCTCCCGTCCGGGAAATCCAATGAGCAGTTCTTC. Amino acid sequence: CASTFLPSGKSNEQFF.

The genes are TRBV9 and TRBJ1-3; D not resolved. The V gene lost 4 bases and the J gene lost 2 bases, with 13 bases spanning the gap. In germline, CDR1 is SGDLS, CDR2 YYNGEE. The CDR3 length is 15 residues. This chain's CDR3 is CASSLNPAAGNTIYF. CDR3 nucleotide sequence: TGTGCCAGCAGCCTAAACCCAGCGGCTGGAAACACCATATATTTT.

In its sample, this clone was seen a few times. This rearrangement joins TRBV19 to TRBJ1-2; D remains unclear. The CDR3 spans 13 residues. Germline assignment: CDR1 LNHDA and CDR2 SQIVND (reference sequence). Trimming removed 10 bases from V and 7 bases from J, with 19 bases in between. CDR3 nucleotides: TGTGCCACCATGAGAACTTGGGCGGCTGGCTACACCTTC. Protein sequence: CATMRTWAAGYTF.

The chain couples TRBV7-2 to TRBJ2-2; D is perhaps TRBD1 or TRBD2 (6 bases each). Germline V lookup: CDR1 SGHTA, CDR2 FQGNSA. The CDR3 sequence is 15 residues long. Deletions cut 5 bases from V and 7 bases from J, with 17 bases between. The CDR3 DNA reads TGTGCCAGCAGCGGAGGGGTAGGGGGGAACGGGGAGCTGTTTTTT. Translation: CASSGGVGGNGELFF.

This clone was detected only a few times. This chain uses TRBV7-9 with TRBJ2-1; D may match TRBD1 or TRBD2 (5 bases each). The CDR3 runs 14 residues. Trimming stripped 5 bases from V and 0 bases from J, with 8 bases between. Germline V lookup: CDR1 SEHNR, CDR2 FQNEAQ (reference sequence). CDR3 nucleotide sequence: TGTGCCAGCAGCGGGGGAAGCTCCTACAATGAGCAGTTCTTC. Protein product: CASSGGSSYNEQFF.

The chain is built from TRBV27 and TRBJ1-5; 7 nucleotides line up with TRBD1. This CDR3 has 15 residues. V was pared by 4 bases and J by 5 bases, with 8 bases of the junction left unmatched. Germline V CDR1 and CDR2: MNHEY, SMNVEV (reference sequence). CDR3 region: CASSWTGSLDQPQHF. The CDR3 DNA follows: TGTGCCAGCAGTTGGACAGGTTCCCTCGATCAGCCCCAGCATTTT.

The J gene is TRBJ2-7, the V gene TRBV19; D call uncertain. This CDR3 is built from 13 residues. V lost 7 bases and J lost 2, with 12 bases in between. Germline V CDR1 and CDR2: LNHDA, SQIVND (reference sequence). CDR3 sequence reads: CASKRQGPYEQYF. Written as DNA, the CDR3 is TGTGCCAGTAAGCGACAAGGTCCCTACGAGCAGTACTTC.

There are many counts of this clone. DNA of the CDR3: TGTGCCAGCAGCGCCTTAGGAGACAGTCCTACAAATGAGCAGTTCTTC. It is translated as CASSALGDSPTNEQFF. The chain couples TRBV9 to TRBJ2-1; possibly TRBD1 for D (5 bases). CDR3 length: 16 residues. Trimming took 3 bases from V and 7 from J, leaving 20 bases between them. CDR1 is SGDLS and CDR2 is YYNGEE in the germline V gene.

V usage is TRBV2 and J usage is TRBJ2-1; 10 bases agree with TRBD2. The V gene's germline CDR1 is SNHLY and CDR2 FYNNEI. The CDR3 has 16 amino acids. V dropped 6 bases and J dropped 1; count of bases not matched to a gene: 6. The CDR3 is CASRLAGLASYNEQFF. CDR3 DNA sequence: TGTGCCAGCAGGTTGGCGGGACTAGCGTCCTACAATGAGCAGTTCTTC.

The chain uses TRBV7-9 and TRBJ2-2, with a tentative D call TRBD2 (5 bases). Germline-derived CDR1 and CDR2 are SEHNR and FQNEAQ (reference sequence). The V gene lost 2 bases and the J gene lost 4 bases, with 14 bases spanning the gap. The CDR3 totals 16 residues. The CDR3 DNA sequence: TGTGCCAGCAGCTTAAAGCGGACCCGAGGCACCGGGGAGCTGTTTTTT. It yields the protein CASSLKRTRGTGELFF.

The chain links TRBV27 to TRBJ2-1; 8 nucleotides agree with TRBD2. This CDR3 comprises 14 residues. The junction had 2 bases not matched to a gene; V was cut back by 2 bases and J by 5 bases. Germline CDR1 MNHEY, CDR2 SMNVEV (reference sequence). The CDR3 DNA is TGTGCCAGCAGTTTAGCGGGAGGCCACAATGAGCAGTTCTTC. This translates into CASSLAGGHNEQFF.

The V and J genes are TRBV19 and TRBJ2-1; TRBD2 matches at 9 bases. J lost 8 bases, V lost 7 bases, and 12 bases had no gene match. This CDR3 region has 15 residues. Germline CDR1 LNHDA, CDR2 SQIVND (reference sequence). The CDR3 loop is CASTRGSGSFDEQFF. CDR3 nucleotide sequence: TGTGCCAGTACTCGGGGTAGCGGGAGTTTCGATGAGCAGTTCTTC.

This chain links TRBV6-1 with TRBJ1-4, with 11 positions matching TRBD1. Germline assignment: CDR1 MNHNS and CDR2 SASEGT. This CDR3 has 14 residues. The V gene end was trimmed by 7 bases and the J gene end by 7 bases; junction bases not matched to a gene: 5. CDR3 DNA sequence: TGTGCCAGCAAAGAGGACAGGGGGCGTGAAAAACTGTTTTTT. Translating gives CASKEDRGREKLFF.